This T cell receptor beta chain was identified in a study of tumor-infiltrating lymphocytes in primary liver carcinoma. About the study: These were node-negative, non-metastatic T1-T3 tumors of 4.2 to 10 cm.

With a constant-region primer, TCR beta cDNA was made from about 0.5 ug of total RNA. Construction of TCR beta libraries relied on three successive nested multiplex PCR rounds employing slightly modified ARM-PCR. It was with TRBV1-TRBV30 forward primers and a C-beta reverse primer that the first two PCR rounds were run, at about 10 cycles each. MiXCR, applied by TCRdb to the multiplex PCR reads, yields one record per CDR3 protein. Altogether approximately 30,000 distinct CDR3 sequences are present, 70% to 80% being singletons, with the ten largest covering about 30%. With respect to this clonotype: The conserved phenylalanine or tryptophan normally closing the CDR3 is absent here, so this likely arose from a read error.

CDR3 size: 12 residues. Germline values: CDR1 LNHDA, CDR2 SQIVND (reference sequence). Trimming shortened V by 3 bases and J by 5 bases, and 4 bases separated the two germline ends. From around 18-30 mg of unsorted bulk tissue, DNA and RNA were co-extracted together. The sequencing sample was made of liver tumor tissue from sampling region 3. The subset denotes: tumor region T3, left-lateral pole. The chain employs TRBV19 and TRBJ2-2; D is undetermined. The sequence came from a woman aged 25 to 39 with primary liver carcinoma and hepatitis B virus infection. CDR3 sequence: CASSIWTGELFL. The DNA for the CDR3 is TGTGCCAGTAGTATCTGGACCGGGGAGCTGTTTCTT.